The 22 T cell receptor beta chains below were found in one sample sequenced in a study of cytomegalovirus exposure and HLA in healthy donors. Here immunoSEQ multiplex PCR was the method, and the copy in TCRdb shows in-frame clones only, minus some. The table includes approximately 100,000 clones, roughly 92% detected once. Sequencing used PBMCs. The receptors shown here come from a woman aged 30 to 39 in good health and CMV-seropositive.

The genes are TRBV15 and TRBJ2-5; D call uncertain. CDR1 and CDR2 from the germline V gene are LNHNV and YYDKDF (reference sequence). Trimming cost V 1 base and J 1 base, with 10 bases left between them. This CDR3 comprises 15 residues. CDR3 loop: CATSRGPETQETQYF. The CDR3 DNA sequence: TGTGCCACCAGCAGAGGCCCAGAAACCCAAGAGACCCAGTACTTC.

The chain carries TRBV19 and TRBJ2-7; TRBD2 matches 7 bases. Germline V CDR1 and CDR2: LNHDA, SQIVND (reference sequence). This CDR3 comprises 14 residues. V gave up 7 bases and J gave up 2 bases; unmatched junction bases: 8. CDR3 sequence (DNA): TGTGCCAGTACTCCCTCTAGCGGAGCCTACGAGCAGTACTTC. Residues: CASTPSSGAYEQYF.

The CDR3 region has the DNA TGTGCCAGCAGCTTAGAGGTGGGGGGGGGACAAGAGACCCAGTACTTC. Translating gives CASSLEVGGGQETQYF. The chain employs TRBV7-8 and TRBJ2-5; 7 bases line up with TRBD2. The germline gives CDR1 SGHVS, CDR2 FQNEAQ. V gave up 1 base and J gave up 2 bases; unmatched junction bases: 7. The CDR3 runs 16 residues.

This clone has a handful of counts. V is TRBV4-2 and J is TRBJ2-7, with 15 bases fitting TRBD2. The CDR3 length is 16 residues. Germline V gene lookup returns CDR1 LGHNA and CDR2 YNFKEQ. V trimming: 1 base; J trimming: 3 bases; junction bases outside the gene matches: 1. The CDR3 region is CASSQGTSGRVYEQYF. The CDR3 DNA sequence: TGTGCCAGCAGCCAAGGGACTAGCGGGAGGGTCTACGAGCAGTACTTC.

The chain joins TRBV7-2 to TRBJ2-7, with 10 bases that match TRBD2. CDR1 and CDR2 (germline): SGHTA, FQGNSA. J lost 6 bases, V lost 2 bases, and 10 bases had no gene match. The CDR3 runs 16 residues. This chain's CDR3 is CASSLLGSGRRGEQYF. The DNA for the CDR3 is TGTGCCAGCAGCTTACTGGGTAGCGGGAGGCGGGGCGAGCAGTACTTC. Filled out from reference TRBV7-2 and TRBJ2-7, the complete variable domain reads GAGVSQSPSNKVTEKGKDVELRCDPISGHTALYWYRQSLGQGLEFLIYFQGNSAPDKSGLPSDRFSAERTGGSVSTLTIQRTQQEDSAVYLCASSLLGSGRRGEQYFGPGTRLTVT.

The V call is TRBV5-6, the J call TRBJ2-3, with 7 bases aligning to TRBD1. CDR3 length equals 14 residues. Germline trimming cut 4 bases from V and 2 bases from J; bases unmatched to any gene: 4. CDR1 and CDR2 (germline): SGHDT, YYEEEE. The CDR3 nucleotides read TGTGCCAGCAGCCACGGGACAGACACAGATACGCAGTATTTT. Its translation is CASSHGTDTDTQYF.

The rearrangement joins TRBV19 to TRBJ2-7; a possible D gene is TRBD1 (6 bases). Trimming removed 0 bases from V and 2 bases from J, with 17 bases in between. Germline loops: CDR1 LNHDA, CDR2 SQIVND (reference sequence). The CDR3 extends over 17 amino acids. The DNA for the CDR3 is TGTGCCAGTAGTATAGACTTCCAGGGGATGAGGGCCTACGAGCAGTACTTC. Translated: CASSIDFQGMRAYEQYF.

This clone was detected only a few times. In DNA form, the CDR3 reads TGTGCCAGCAGAGGACTAGCGGGAGTTACAGATACGCAGTATTTT. This sequence encodes CASRGLAGVTDTQYF. This sequence joins TRBV27 and TRBJ2-3; 13 bases line up with TRBD2. Germline CDR1 and CDR2: MNHEY and SMNVEV (reference sequence). The CDR3 is made up of 15 amino acids. The junction had 3 bases not matched to a gene; V was cut back by 6 bases and J by 3 bases.

CDR3: CASSLRRQGLYEQYF. In nucleotides, the CDR3 is TGTGCCAGCAGTTTACGTCGGCAGGGCCTCTACGAGCAGTACTTC. The chain employs TRBV28 and TRBJ2-7, with D maybe TRBD1 (5 bases). Germline CDR1 reads MDHEN; CDR2 reads SYDVKM. The CDR3 length is 15 residues. Between the trimmed V and J ends, which lost 2 bases and 3 bases, there was a span of 14 bases. The entire variable domain, with the rest obtained from reference TRBV28 and TRBJ2-7, is as follows: DVKVTQSSRYLVKRTGEKVFLECVQDMDHENMFWYRQDPGLGLRLIYFSYDVKMKEKGDIPEGYSVSREKKERFSLILESASTNQTSMYLCASSLRRQGLYEQYFGPGTRLTVT.

The chain carries TRBV5-4 and TRBJ1-3; TRBD1 matches at 9 bases. V was pared by 1 base and J by 4 bases, with 3 bases of the junction left unmatched. Germline loops: CDR1 SGHNT, CDR2 YYREEE (reference sequence). The CDR3 has 15 amino acids. The CDR3 reads CASSLFGTGGNTIYF. DNA of the CDR3: TGTGCCAGCAGCTTGTTCGGGACAGGGGGAAACACCATATATTTT.

The chain couples TRBV10-3 to TRBJ1-5; TRBD1 matches 10 bases. The CDR3 runs 16 residues. Trimming removed 2 bases from V and 1 base from J; junction bases left unmatched: 2. CDR1 is ENHRY, CDR2 SYGVKD, per germline. The CDR3 spells CAISEGGQGSNQPQHF. CDR3 sequence (DNA): TGTGCCATCAGTGAGGGGGGACAGGGGAGCAATCAGCCCCAGCATTTT.

The chain is built from TRBV30 and TRBJ2-5, with TRBD2 as a possible D gene (5 bases). The germline CDR1 and CDR2 sequences are GTSNPN and SVGIG (reference sequence). Trimming removed 1 base from V and 4 bases from J, with 16 bases in between. The CDR3 is 15 residues long. This chain's CDR3 is CAWSGGGTRGETQYF. As DNA, the CDR3 is TGTGCCTGGAGTGGGGGTGGAACTAGAGGAGAGACCCAGTACTTC.

The gene calls are TRBV6-1 and TRBJ1-5, with 8 bases matching TRBD1. This CDR3 is 15 amino acids long. Germline CDR1 is MNHNS and CDR2 is SASEGT. V gave up 3 bases and J gave up 5 bases; unmatched junction bases: 6. The CDR3 loop reads CASSDRGTGYQPQHF. DNA of the CDR3: TGTGCCAGCAGTGACCGAGGGACAGGTTATCAGCCCCAGCATTTT.

This chain uses TRBV15 with TRBJ2-2; no definite D call. Germline lookup yields CDR1 LNHNV and CDR2 YYDKDF (reference sequence). Between the trimmed V and J ends, which lost 9 bases and 8 bases, there was a span of 10 bases. CDR3 size: 11 residues. CDR3 in DNA: TGTGCCACGCTTGGAGCGGGGGAGCTGTTTTTT. Encoded protein: CATLGAGELFF.

The DNA of the CDR3 is TGTGCCAGCAGTTACACACACGGGACTGGCACAGATACGCAGTATTTT. Its protein product is CASSYTHGTGTDTQYF. The chain couples TRBV6-5 to TRBJ2-3; D perhaps matches TRBD2 (6 bases). The CDR3 is 16 amino acids. Germline CDR1 MNHEY, CDR2 SVGAGI. V gave up 2 bases and J gave up 1 base, with 13 bases separating them.

This clone was observed once. This chain uses TRBV28 with TRBJ2-4; 9 bases line up with TRBD2. The CDR3 is 13 residues long. Germline V gene data show CDR1 as MDHEN and CDR2 as SYDVKM. The V and J ends lost 7 bases and 15 bases, in that order; junction bases with no gene match: 13. Here the CDR3 reads CASMGAAGGPGYF. In DNA, the CDR3 is TGTGCCAGCATGGGGGCGGCGGGAGGGCCGGGGTACTTC.

In the case of this clone: The junction departs from the called germline gene at one end, perhaps through a read error. The chain links TRBV27 to TRBJ2-4, with 7 positions matching TRBD1. The CDR3 has 11 residues. The germline V gene has CDR1 MNHEY and CDR2 SMNVEV (reference sequence). The CDR3 here is CATDRDRLITF. The CDR3, as DNA: TGTGCCACCGACAGGGACAGATTAATTACCTTC.

J is TRBJ2-2 and V is TRBV18; 11 bases align to TRBD2. The germline CDR1 and CDR2 sequences are KGHSH and LQKENI. V was clipped by 3 bases and J by 4 bases; unmatched bases: 7. CDR3 length: 17 amino acids. CDR3 DNA sequence: TGTGCCAGCTCACCCGGGACTAGCGGACGACTCACCGGGGAGCTGTTTTTT. As protein: CASSPGTSGRLTGELFF.

V is TRBV6-1 and J is TRBJ1-2, with D perhaps matching TRBD1 (5 bases). Between the trimmed V and J ends, which lost 4 bases and 3 bases, there was a span of 9 bases. This CDR3 comprises 13 residues. Germline loops: CDR1 MNHNS, CDR2 SASEGT. CDR3 in amino acids: CASSGRGYYGYTF. DNA for the CDR3: TGTGCCAGCAGTGGGCGGGGGTACTATGGCTACACCTTC.

This chain connects TRBV5-6 to TRBJ1-2; no clear D. The V gene's germline CDR1 is SGHDT and CDR2 YYEEEE. The V gene lost 4 bases and the J gene lost 4 bases, with 17 bases spanning the gap. CDR3 length: 15 amino acids. CDR3 DNA: TGTGCCAGCAGCCCACGGCCTAGCGGCGCCTATGGCTACACCTTC. Its protein product is CASSPRPSGAYGYTF.

The chain links TRBV19 to TRBJ2-2; tentatively, D is TRBD2 (5 bases). Trimming removed 6 bases from V and 5 bases from J, with 19 bases in between. The germline gives CDR1 LNHDA, CDR2 SQIVND (reference sequence). This CDR3 has 16 residues. The CDR3 loop reads CASSLYGVAETGELFF. For the CDR3, the DNA is TGTGCCAGTAGCCTATACGGGGTGGCAGAGACCGGGGAGCTGTTTTTT.

The V and J genes are TRBV7-9 and TRBJ1-5, with 10 bases that match TRBD1. The V gene end was trimmed by 5 bases and the J gene end by 5 bases; junction bases not matched to a gene: 3. This CDR3 is 14 amino acids long. Germline V gives CDR1 SEHNR, CDR2 FQNEAQ (reference sequence). The CDR3, as DNA: TGTGCCAGCAGCCTCGGACAGGGGGATCAGCCCCAGCATTTT. It is translated as CASSLGQGDQPQHF.